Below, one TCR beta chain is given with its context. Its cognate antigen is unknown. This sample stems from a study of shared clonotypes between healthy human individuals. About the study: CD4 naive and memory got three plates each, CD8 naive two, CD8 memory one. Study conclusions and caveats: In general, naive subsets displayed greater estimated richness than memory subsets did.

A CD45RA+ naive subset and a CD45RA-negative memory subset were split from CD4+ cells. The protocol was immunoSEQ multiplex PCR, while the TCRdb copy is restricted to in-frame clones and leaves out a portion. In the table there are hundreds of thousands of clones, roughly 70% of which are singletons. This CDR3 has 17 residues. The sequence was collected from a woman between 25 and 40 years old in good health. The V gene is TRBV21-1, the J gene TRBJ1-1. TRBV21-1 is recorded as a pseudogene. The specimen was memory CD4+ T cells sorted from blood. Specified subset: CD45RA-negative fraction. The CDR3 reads CASSFPSGQISNTEAFF. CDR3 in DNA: TGTGCCAGCAGCTTTCCCTCCGGGCAGATATCGAACACTGAAGCTTTCTTT.